This T cell receptor (beta chain) originates from a study of T cell changes during pregnancy in multiple sclerosis. This CDR3 region has 15 residues. J gave up 6 bases and V 0 bases, and 8 bases lay outside the gene matches. CDR1 LGHNA and CDR2 YSLEER come from the germline V gene. Generated by immunoSEQ multiplex PCR, the TCRdb table keeps only in-frame clones and is missing some. The sample yields around 44,000 clones, around 90% seen once. This specimen was CD8+ T cells from peripheral blood mononuclear cells, taken in the first trimester of pregnancy. This sequence joins TRBV4-3 and TRBJ2-7; 7 nucleotides align to TRBD2. This clonotype originated in a female donor with multiple sclerosis, enrolled in a pregnancy study. CDR3 protein: CASSQEYGGNFEQYF. CDR3 DNA sequence: TGCGCCAGCAGCCAAGAGTACGGGGGGAATTTCGAGCAGTACTTC.